These T cell receptor beta chains were read from a single sample in a study of CD8 T cells in Susac syndrome. TCRdb used MiXCR to reprocess the immunoSEQ multiplex PCR reads, holding one entry per CDR3 protein. The sample carries some 26,000 distinct CDR3 sequences, around 95% recorded once. Sequenced material: CD8+ T cells from PBMCs. The receptors here all came from a human donor with Susac syndrome. Both conserved end residues are part of each CDR3. Each record gives: D gene, V gene, J gene, clone size, CDR3 DNA, CDR3 protein. A D gene is named only where the DNA matches it firmly. Size values are once, few and many counts, or a class for expanded clones, and some rows have none.

.	TRBV27	TRBJ2-7	.	TGTGCCAGCAGTTTTTCCGACAGCTCCTACGAGCAGTACTTC	CASSFSDSSYEQYF
.	TRBV7-3	TRBJ2-2	.	TGTGCCAGCAGCCCCCGGGGTGCCGGGGAGCTGTTTTTT	CASSPRGAGELFF
TRBD1	TRBV28	TRBJ1-1	.	TGTGCCAGCAGTTCGACGTACAGGGGGCTTATGAACACTGAAGCTTTCTTT	CASSSTYRGLMNTEAFF
.	TRBV29-1	TRBJ1-2	.	TGCAGCGTTGTCCAGGAGAACTATGGCTACACCTTC	CSVVQENYGYTF
.	TRBV4-3	TRBJ1-2	.	TGCGCCAGCAGCCAAGAATTCTCCACCAGAACTGGTGGCTACACCTTC	CASSQEFSTRTGGYTF
.	TRBV28	TRBJ1-5	.	TGTGCCTGTCAGGGGCATGATAGCAATCAGCCCCAGCATTTT	CACQGHDSNQPQHF
TRBD2	TRBV25-1	TRBJ2-2	.	TGTGCCAGCAGTGAGGAGCGGGGGGTCGACACCGGGGAGCTGTTTTTT	CASSEERGVDTGELFF
.	TRBV10-3	TRBJ2-3	.	TGTGCCATCAGTGGTATCGGAGATACGCAGTATTTT	CAISGIGDTQYF
TRBD2	TRBV30	TRBJ2-5	.	TGTGCCTGGAGTGTACTCGGACTAGCGGGGGGGCCAGTGGGCGCAGAGACCCAGTACTTC	CAWSVLGLAGGPVGAETQYF
.	TRBV19	TRBJ1-2	.	TGTGCCATCAGTAGTATGGAGGAGGGCGGTGTAGGATATGGCTACACCTTC	CAISSMEEGGVGYGYTF
.	TRBV6-2/TRBV6-3	TRBJ2-3	once	TGTGCCAGCACCCGGGGGTATAGCACAGATACGCAGTATTTT	CASTRGYSTDTQYF
.	TRBV7-3	TRBJ2-1	once	TGTGCCAGCAGCCCAACGGGGGGCCGCGCTGAGCAGTTCTTC	CASSPTGGRAEQFF
.	TRBV30	TRBJ2-1	once	TGTGCCTGGAGTAGGAATGGTGAGCAGTTCTTC	CAWSRNGEQFF
.	TRBV6-4	TRBJ1-1	.	TGTGCCAGCAGTGCTACAGGGATGAACACTGAAGCTTTCTTT	CASSATGMNTEAFF
.	TRBV29-1	TRBJ1-3	.	TGCAGCGTCGGAACAGGGTCCTCTGGAAACACCATATATTTT	CSVGTGSSGNTIYF
TRBD2	TRBV4-3	TRBJ2-1	.	TGCGCCAGCAGCGCAGGACTAGCGTACAATGAGCAGTTCTTC	CASSAGLAYNEQFF
.	TRBV29-1	TRBJ2-3	.	TGCAGCGTTACTCGGGATACGCAGTATTTT	CSVTRDTQYF
.	TRBV2	TRBJ2-3	.	TGTGCCAGCCTACAGGGCACAGATACGCAGTATTTT	CASLQGTDTQYF
.	TRBV24-1	TRBJ2-2	.	TGTGCCACCAGTGAGGGGGGACGGTCGAACACCGGGGAGCTGTTTTTT	CATSEGGRSNTGELFF
.	TRBV19	TRBJ1-1	.	TGTGCCAGTGTCGAAGGGGGGCCGGACACTGAAGCTTTCTTT	CASVEGGPDTEAFF
.	TRBV13	TRBJ2-3	.	TGTGCCAGCAGCTCCGAAGACGGGGGGCGCACAGATACGCAGTATTTT	CASSSEDGGRTDTQYF
.	TRBV5-6	TRBJ1-6	.	TGTGCCAGCAGCTTCGAGTCAGCCAATTCACCCCTCCACTTT	CASSFESANSPLHF
.	TRBV24-1	TRBJ2-2	.	TGTGCCACCACAGACGCCTCGAACACCGGGGAGCTGTTTTTT	CATTDASNTGELFF
.	TRBV6-2/TRBV6-3	TRBJ2-7	.	TGTGCCAGCAGTGACATGGACAGTTCCTACGAGCAGTACTTC	CASSDMDSSYEQYF
.	TRBV6-5	TRBJ2-2	.	TGTGCCAGCAGTTCGGACATTTACACCGGGGAGCTGTTTTTT	CASSSDIYTGELFF
.	TRBV12-3/TRBV12-4	TRBJ2-1	.	TGTGCCAGCAATTCCCCGAGGGGGGCCCCCTACAATGAGCAGTTCTTC	CASNSPRGAPYNEQFF
TRBD1	TRBV27	TRBJ2-7	.	TGTGCCAGCAGTTTACTTCAGGGGGCAGGAAACGAGCAGTACTTC	CASSLLQGAGNEQYF
TRBD1	TRBV11-1	TRBJ2-1	.	TGTGCCAGCAGCTTAGCGCGTGTGACAGGGGACTTCTTC	CASSLARVTGDFF
TRBD1	TRBV11-2	TRBJ2-3	once	TGTGCCAGCAGCAACCCAACAGGGGCAGATACGCAGTATTTT	CASSNPTGADTQYF
.	TRBV3-1	TRBJ2-3	.	TGTGCCAGCAGCCAAGTGAAGGGCCCCAACACAGATACGCAGTATTTT	CASSQVKGPNTDTQYF
.	TRBV9	TRBJ2-2	.	TGTGCCAGCAGGTTCTCGGGGGGCCCACCTGAGGCCGGGGAGCTGTTTTTT	CASRFSGGPPEAGELFF
.	TRBV5-6	TRBJ2-7	.	TGTGCCAGCAGCCAGGGACGGATCTACGAGCAGTACTTC	CASSQGRIYEQYF
TRBD1	TRBV13	TRBJ2-7	.	TGTGCCAGCAGCTCACTTCTCGACCTGGACAGGGAAAGGACCTACGAGCAGTACTTC	CASSSLLDLDRERTYEQYF
.	TRBV30	TRBJ1-1	.	TGTGCCTGGAGTGTACGGGAGATGAACACTGAAGCTTTCTTT	CAWSVREMNTEAFF
.	TRBV2	TRBJ2-7	.	TGTGCCAGCAGCGGTGTTGGGGGCTACGAGCAGTACTTC	CASSGVGGYEQYF
.	TRBV28	TRBJ2-5	.	TGTGCCAGCAGTTTATATGGGGTCGGGGAGACCCAGTACTTC	CASSLYGVGETQYF
.	TRBV15	TRBJ1-4	.	TGTGCCACCAGCCCCAGAGAGTGGCGCGGCGCGGGTAATGAAAAACTGTTTTTT	CATSPREWRGAGNEKLFF